The TCR beta chain under discussion was sequenced for a study of shared T cell receptors in the human thymus. The CDR3 spans 12 residues. V lost 5 bases and J lost 3, with 8 bases in between. The V gene's germline CDR1 is SGHVS and CDR2 FQNEAQ. Measured with immunoSEQ multiplex PCR; TCRdb has only the in-frame clones, and not every one. In the table there are roughly 560,000 clones, about four fifths of which are singletons. The data also belong to a second study, concerning human thymus T cells. From that report: Having surgery to correct congenital heart defects, healthy Finnish infants acted as the donors. Resections that were taken during corrective heart surgery supplied the thymus tissue. Blood and thymic repertoires both appeared biased in V and J gene usage. The related literature has documented a marked overlap of thymic repertoires among unrelated individuals.

The V and J genes are TRBV7-8 and TRBJ2-7; a possible D gene is TRBD2 (5 bases). The sequencing sample was made of thymocytes. This receptor was identified in a boy in the first two years of life with a congenital heart defect. The CDR3: CASSPGLYEQYF. In nucleotides, the CDR3 is TGTGCCAGCAGCCCAGGACTCTACGAGCAGTACTTC.